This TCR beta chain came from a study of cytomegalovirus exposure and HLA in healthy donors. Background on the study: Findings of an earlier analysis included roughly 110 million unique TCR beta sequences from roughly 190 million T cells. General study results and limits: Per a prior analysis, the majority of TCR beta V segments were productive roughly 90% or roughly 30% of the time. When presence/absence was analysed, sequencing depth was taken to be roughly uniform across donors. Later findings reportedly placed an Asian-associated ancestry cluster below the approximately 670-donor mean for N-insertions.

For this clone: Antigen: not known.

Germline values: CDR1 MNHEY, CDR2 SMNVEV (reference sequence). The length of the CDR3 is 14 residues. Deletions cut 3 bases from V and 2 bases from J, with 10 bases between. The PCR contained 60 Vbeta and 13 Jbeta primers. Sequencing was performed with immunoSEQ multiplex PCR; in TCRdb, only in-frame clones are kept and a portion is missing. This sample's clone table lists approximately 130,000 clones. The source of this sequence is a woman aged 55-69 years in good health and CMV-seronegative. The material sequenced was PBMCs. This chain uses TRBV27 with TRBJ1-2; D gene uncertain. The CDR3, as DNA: TGTGCCAGCAGTTTTCGGGTGCTAAACTATGGCTACACCTTC. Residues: CASSFRVLNYGYTF.